This T cell receptor beta chain was found in a study of blood T cell repertoires in COVID-19. As for the study in general: PBMCs, B-cell-depleted T cells, or T cells were the source of the cDNA or gDNA that made up the material.

V dropped 4 bases and J dropped 7 bases, with 8 bases sitting between them. The CDR3 runs to 12 residues. Germline V lookup: CDR1 SGDLS, CDR2 YYNGEE. Under the authors' procedure: Reference gene primer amplification in the assay estimated nucleated cell counts. Sequencing was performed with immunoSEQ multiplex PCR; in TCRdb, only in-frame clones are kept and a portion is missing. The D gene and trimming were derived from the DNA, and the V and J assignments and clone size from that table. The sample consists of hundreds of thousands of clones, about 91% of them appearing once. Individuals aged about 18 to 89 years were recruited from around 22 US areas.

The rearrangement joins TRBV9 to TRBJ2-2; D might be TRBD1 (5 bases). The sequenced material came from PBMCs or T cells enriched from blood (not recorded which). This clonotype was obtained from a middle-aged woman with acute COVID-19. CDR3 amino acids: CASSSQGGELFF. The CDR3 DNA is TGTGCCAGCAGCTCCCAGGGCGGGGAGCTGTTTTTT.